Listed here are 7 T cell receptor beta chains from one sample, sequenced in a study of T cell responses to AZD1222 COVID-19 vaccine. This table comes from immunoSEQ multiplex PCR, and its TCRdb copy is limited to in-frame clones, with some not included. The table lists fewer than 130,000 clones, 87% of them singletons. This material consisted of peripheral blood, taken on day 0 of AZD1222 vaccination. These receptors were obtained from an adult in good health.

This clone was counted between two and nine times. The rearrangement joins TRBV28 to TRBJ1-5; weak D call: TRBD1 (5 bases). The CDR3 spans 14 residues. V lost 4 bases and J lost 1, with 8 bases in between. Germline CDR1 reads MDHEN; CDR2 reads SYDVKM. This CDR3 reads CASSSGGSNQPQHF. The CDR3 DNA sequence: TGTGCCAGCAGTTCGGGGGGGAGCAATCAGCCCCAGCATTTT. Full variable domain (rest looked up from reference TRBV28 and TRBJ1-5): DVKVTQSSRYLVKRTGEKVFLECVQDMDHENMFWYRQDPGLGLRLIYFSYDVKMKEKGDIPEGYSVSREKKERFSLILESASTNQTSMYLCASSSGGSNQPQHFGDGTRLSIL.

The chain recombines TRBV3-1 (or the pseudogene TRBV3-2) with TRBJ2-7; D possibly corresponds to TRBD2 (6 bases). Germline assignment: CDR1 LGHDT and CDR2 YNNKEL (reference sequence). This CDR3 is 15 amino acids long. V was shortened by 2 bases and J by 2 bases, with 13 bases between the two germline ends. The CDR3 protein is CASSQMGLAAYEQYF. CDR3 DNA sequence: TGTGCCAGCAGCCAAATGGGACTGGCCGCCTACGAGCAGTACTTC.

The chain has TRBV4-1 and TRBJ1-1; 9 bases are shared with TRBD1. J was trimmed by 4 bases and V by 4 bases; bases with no gene match: 10. The CDR3 has 16 residues. Germline lookup yields CDR1 MGHRA and CDR2 YSYEKL. Written as DNA, the CDR3 is TGCGCCAGCAGCCTCTACCCAACAGGGGGCATCACTGAAGCTTTCTTT. The encoded protein is CASSLYPTGGITEAFF.

Only a few counts were recorded for this clone. The J gene is TRBJ2-1, the V gene TRBV29-1; the match to TRBD1 covers 8 bases. Germline CDR1 and CDR2: SQVTM and ANQGSEA. V shed 6 bases, J shed 8 bases, and the junction held 15 bases outside the gene matches. The CDR3 is 15 residues long. In nucleotides, the CDR3 is TGCAGCGTCCTGAAGCTCCGGGACAGGTCGTATGAGCAGTTCTTC. This sequence encodes CSVLKLRDRSYEQFF.

This clone was seen a single time. An end of the junction does not agree with germline; a read error may underlie this. V and J are TRBV29-1 and TRBJ2-2; D may match TRBD1 or TRBD2 (5 bases each). Looked up from germline, CDR1 is SQVTM and CDR2 is ANQGSEA. There are 14 residues in the CDR3. Here the CDR3 DNA reads TGCAGCGCCCGAGGGACCCCGAATACCGGGGAGCTGTTTTTT. It is translated as CSARGTPNTGELFF.

Remarks on this clone: One end of the junction fails to match germline, which may point to a read error. The gene calls are TRBV7-3 and TRBJ2-5; TRBD1 matches 10 bases. The CDR3 extends over 15 amino acids. From germline, CDR1 is SGHTA and CDR2 FQGTGA. DNA for the CDR3: TGTGCCAGCAGCTTAATGGGAGGACAGGGGGTAGGACAAGACTTC. This gives the protein CASSLMGGQGVGQDF.

The V gene is TRBV15, the J gene TRBJ2-7; TRBD2 agrees at 7 bases. The length of the CDR3 is 14 residues. V shed 2 bases and J 3 bases; nucleotides not matched to a gene: 4. The germline CDR1 and CDR2 sequences are LNHNV and YYDKDF (reference sequence). The CDR3 is CATSRSGLYYEQYF. The CDR3 DNA reads as TGTGCCACCAGCAGATCGGGACTATACTACGAGCAGTACTTC.